Reported below is one T cell receptor beta chain. TCRdb's table, derived via immunoSEQ multiplex PCR, lists solely in-frame clones and lacks some. The profile shows some 85,000 clones, over 65% of them singletons. From germline, CDR1 is SGHNT and CDR2 YYREEE (reference sequence). CDR3 length equals 16 residues. The V segment lost 0 bases and the J segment 4 bases; nucleotides outside the gene matches: 7. This specimen comes from a study of blood T cell repertoires in COVID-19. The genes are TRBV5-4 and TRBJ1-2; 9 bases map to TRBD1. The specimen was peripheral blood. The TCR comes from a human donor in a cohort sampled during active COVID-19. In DNA form, the CDR3 reads TGTGCCAGCAGCTTGGGGACAGGGGCCCCCTTCTATGGCTACACCTTC. Translation: CASSLGTGAPFYGYTF.